This record covers a single TCR beta chain. Its antigen is unknown. This specimen comes from a study of beta chain features in type 1 diabetes. Study conclusions and caveats: Among patients with Type 1 diabetes, TCRB CDR3s were moderately but significantly shorter in every one of the four CD4+ subsets.

What was sequenced were expressed TCRB transcripts, since all of the isolated RNA had been reverse transcribed. Sequencing used immunoSEQ multiplex PCR; TCRdb keeps in-frame clones, though not all of them. The table records 500,000 to 650,000 clones, 9.5% to 15% of them present only once. The sequence derives from a man younger than 45 with type 1 diabetes. Sequences were obtained from naive CD4+ T cells from blood.

Here the CDR3 reads CASSLSLAEETQYF. The CDR3 bases are TGTGCCAGCAGCTTAAGCCTAGCGGAAGAGACCCAGTACTTC. This sequence joins TRBV7-2 and TRBJ2-5; 7 bases align to TRBD2. Trimming cost V 2 bases and J 3 bases; bases outside gene matches: 3. The CDR3 is made up of 14 amino acids. The germline CDR1 and CDR2 sequences are SGHTA and FQGNSA.